These T cell receptor beta chains were read from a single sample in a study of graft-versus-host responses after intestinal transplantation. TCRdb keeps only in-frame clones here, not all; method: immunoSEQ multiplex PCR. This table holds 55,000 to 75,000 clones, over 75% found once. No antigen has been assigned to these receptors. The sequences come from unstimulated CD4+ T cells sorted from spleen or lymph node cells, collected before transplant. These TCRs come from a human donor who was the organ donor for an intestinal transplant. CDR3s include the opening cysteine and the closing phenylalanine or tryptophan. D genes are given only for firm matches. Size is omitted from some rows. Given values are once, few, many or a class for expanded clones.

- 14 TRBJ2-3 - TRBV14 TGTGCCAGCAGCCGATTAGGGGTCACAGATACGCAGTATTTT CASSRLGVTDTQYF
TRBD1 16 TRBJ2-1 - TRBV5-5 TGTGCCAGCAGCTATTTCCTGGGACAGTCCTACAATGAGCAGTTCTTC CASSYFLGQSYNEQFF
- 16 TRBJ2-4 few TRBV19 TGTGCCAGTACTGAGAGGCGGGGCCTAGCCAAAAACATTCAGTACTTC CASTERRGLAKNIQYF
TRBD2 16 TRBJ2-3 once TRBV2 TGTGCCAGCAGTCATCGACGTAGCGGGGGCACAGATACGCAGTATTTT CASSHRRSGGTDTQYF
- 15 TRBJ1-2 - TRBV4-3 TGCGCCAGCAGCCAAGTCAGGACAGACATCTATGGCTACACCTTC CASSQVRTDIYGYTF
- 13 TRBJ2-3 - TRBV5-6 TGTGCCAGCAGCTCGCAGGGCACAGATACGCAGTATTTT CASSSQGTDTQYF
- 14 TRBJ2-5 few TRBV4-1 TGCGCCAGCAGCCCCCTGGATAGCACAGAGACCCAGTACTTC CASSPLDSTETQYF
TRBD1 16 TRBJ2-3 - TRBV15 TGTGCCACCAGCAGAGGACCGACAGGGTCCACAGATACGCAGTATTTT CATSRGPTGSTDTQYF
TRBD1 14 TRBJ1-1 - TRBV7-9 TGTGCCAGCAGCTTCTCCGGGACAGGCGCTGAAGCTTTCTTT CASSFSGTGAEAFF
TRBD1 17 TRBJ1-3 - TRBV7-2 TGTGCCAGCAGCTTAGGCCCAGGGGGTACGGGTGGAAACACCATATATTTT CASSLGPGGTGGNTIYF
- 16 TRBJ1-2 once TRBV21-1 TGTGCCAGCAGATTCCGGGACAGGGGATCTTGTCGTGGCTACACCTTC CASRFRDRGSCRGYTF
- 14 TRBJ1-4 few TRBV28 TGTGCCAGCAGTTCCAGGGGAAGTAATGAAAAACTGTTTTTT CASSSRGSNEKLFF